These T cell receptor beta chains were read from a single sample in a study of identical twins. TCRdb re-called the 5' RACE reads with MiXCR, one entry per CDR3 protein. This sample yields roughly 1,500,000 distinct CDR3 sequences, of which about 31% are seen a single time; around 0.25% belongs to the top ten. The sample consisted of cord blood. The receptors were gathered from a newborn girl in good health. CDR3s include the opening cysteine and the closing phenylalanine or tryptophan. The D gene is left open where the match is weak. Clone size is stated in some rows and not others, as once, few, many or a class when expanded.

>TRBJ1-6|TRBV2|TRBD1|13|-
TGTGCCAGTAGGACAGGGTTGACCTCACCCCTCCACTTT
CASRTGLTSPLHF
>TRBJ2-7|TRBV25-1|-|15|-
TGTGCCAGCAGTGAATATGGGGGCTCCTACAATGAGCAGTACTTC
CASSEYGGSYNEQYF
>TRBJ1-1|TRBV7-9|TRBD1|13|-
TGTGCCAGCGATCGACAGGGGAACACTGAAGCTTTCTTT
CASDRQGNTEAFF
>TRBJ2-1|TRBV7-2|-|16|few
TGTGCCAGCAGCTTATACGACGCCCGCTCCTACAATGAGCAGTTCTTC
CASSLYDARSYNEQFF
>TRBJ2-7|TRBV20-1|TRBD2|14|many
TGCAGTGCTACCGGGGGGGAAAGTGTATACGAGCAGTACTTC
CSATGGESVYEQYF
>TRBJ2-1|TRBV28|TRBD2|13|-
TGTGCCAGCAGGACCAGCGGGAGGCCTTTGAAGTTCTTC
CASRTSGRPLKFF
>TRBJ2-5|TRBV29-1|-|14|many
TGCAGCGTTGCCGTGGCGGGGTACCAAGAGACCCAGTACTTC
CSVAVAGYQETQYF
>TRBJ2-5|TRBV5-1|-|16|-
TGCGCCAGCAGCTTGGCCCCAGGGGCCCCCCAAGAGACCCAGTACTTC
CASSLAPGAPQETQYF
>TRBJ2-7|TRBV10-3|-|14|-
TGTGCCACCACCGGGCTAGTGGAGGGGAATGAGCAGTACTTC
CATTGLVEGNEQYF
>TRBJ2-3|TRBV10-3|-|15|-
TGTGCCATCAGTGAGACTAGGACGGGGACAGATACGCAGTATTTT
CAISETRTGTDTQYF
>TRBJ1-1|TRBV5-1|TRBD1|13|few
TGCGCCAGCAGCGGCGGGACAGGGGGCCATGCTTTCTTT
CASSGGTGGHAFF
>TRBJ2-1|TRBV7-8|-|15|-
TGTGCCAGCAGCTTAGCCAGCGCCTCCTACAATGAGCAGTTCTTC
CASSLASASYNEQFF
>TRBJ2-3|TRBV28|-|13|-
TGTGCCAGCAGGGGGACACCCACAGATACGCAGTATTTT
CASRGTPTDTQYF
>TRBJ2-7|TRBV3-1|-|15|few
TGTGCCAGCAGCCAAGATTATCCGGCGGACTACGAGCAGTACTTC
CASSQDYPADYEQYF
>TRBJ2-1|TRBV28|-|13|-
TGTGCCAGCACCCTCGGGCCCTTAAGGGGACAGTTCTTC
CASTLGPLRGQFF
>TRBJ2-6|TRBV21-1|-|16|-
TGTGCCAGCAGCAAAGCCCCGGAAATGGGGGCCAACGTCCTGACTTTC
CASSKAPEMGANVLTF
>TRBJ1-2|TRBV5-1|-|13|-
TGCGCCAGCAGCCACAGGGACGGCTATGGCTACACCTTC
CASSHRDGYGYTF
>TRBJ1-4|TRBV9|-|13|few
TGTGCCAGCAGCGGCGGACACGGTGAAAAACTGTTTTTT
CASSGGHGEKLFF
>TRBJ1-2|TRBV21-1|-|15|-
TGTGCCAGCAGCATACGAGGGGGCAAGGGCTATGGCTACACCTTC
CASSIRGGKGYGYTF
>TRBJ2-7|TRBV29-1|-|15|-
TGCAGCGTTGAAGAATGGCAGTGGGGGAGAGCCGAGCAGTACTTC
CSVEEWQWGRAEQYF
>TRBJ2-1|TRBV4-2|TRBD2|16|-
TGTGCCAGCAGCCATGGTACTAGCGGGGGGGCCAATGAGCAGTTCTTC
CASSHGTSGGANEQFF
>TRBJ2-1|TRBV7-9|-|14|-
TGTGCCAGCAGCATAGACCTGGGGAAAGAGACCCAGTTCTTC
CASSIDLGKETQFF
>TRBJ1-1|TRBV2|TRBD1|17|-
TGTGCCAGCAGCTACTTCTATGCCGGACAGGGTTACCCTGAAGCTTTCTTT
CASSYFYAGQGYPEAFF
>TRBJ2-1|TRBV27|TRBD1|14|few
TGTGCCAGCACCTACAGGGGGCTCGACAATGAGCAGTTCTTC
CASTYRGLDNEQFF
>TRBJ2-3|TRBV20-1|-|13|-
TGCAGTGCTCCGCATGGGGTGACAGATACGCAGTATTTT
CSAPHGVTDTQYF
>TRBJ2-7|TRBV5-5|TRBD1|15|few
TGTGCCAGCAGCTTGTCCGGACAGGGGTTTTACGAGCAGTACTTC
CASSLSGQGFYEQYF
>TRBJ1-1|TRBV15|-|17|few
TGTGCCACCAGCAGACGGGTTGACAGCGACGCGAACACTGAAGCTTTCTTT
CATSRRVDSDANTEAFF
>TRBJ1-2|TRBV20-1|-|12|-
TGCAGTGCTAGACAGGTTCCCTATGGCTACACCTTC
CSARQVPYGYTF
>TRBJ2-7|TRBV10-3|TRBD2|13|-
TGTGCCACCCTGGCGGGAGTATCGAATGAGCAGTACTTC
CATLAGVSNEQYF
>TRBJ2-7|TRBV6-2/TRBV6-3|TRBD2|14|many
TGTGCCAGCAGTTCCCTGGACTATCGGGGGGGCCAGTACTTC
CASSSLDYRGGQYF
>TRBJ2-6|TRBV12-5|TRBD1|20|-
TGTGCTAGTGGTTTTTTCCAAACGACAGGGCGCATCTCTGGGGCCAACGTCCTGACTTTC
CASGFFQTTGRISGANVLTF
>TRBJ2-7|TRBV3-1|-|16|-
TGTGCCAGCAGCCAAGGAGCCCTGGGTTTTAAGTACGAGCAGTACTTC
CASSQGALGFKYEQYF
>TRBJ2-1|TRBV28|-|13|-
TGTGCCAGCAGTCCCCCGCTTTTGTGGGAGCAGTTCTTC
CASSPPLLWEQFF
>TRBJ2-7|TRBV6-2/TRBV6-3|-|12|many
TGTGCCAGCAGTTACAGCTCCTACGAGCAGTACTTC
CASSYSSYEQYF
>TRBJ2-2|TRBV11-2|-|15|-
TGTGCCAGCAGCTTAGTGCGGGGGCCCCGTGGGGAGCTGTTTTTT
CASSLVRGPRGELFF
>TRBJ2-7|TRBV28|-|15|few
TGTGCCAGCAGTCCAACCTCCACGGGGAACTACGAGCAGTACTTC
CASSPTSTGNYEQYF
>TRBJ1-5|TRBV20-1|-|14|many
TGCAGTGCTAGAGATCGCCAGGGGCATCAGCCCCAGCATTTT
CSARDRQGHQPQHF
>TRBJ1-6|TRBV6-5|TRBD1|16|few
TGTGCCAGCAGTTACTATTGTTGCAGGGGGAATTCACCCCTCCACTTT
CASSYYCCRGNSPLHF
>TRBJ2-5|TRBV9|-|12|-
TGTGCCAGCAGCGTTCCCAACAATAAGCAGTACTTC
CASSVPNNKQYF
>TRBJ2-7|TRBV12-3/TRBV12-4|-|15|-
TGTGCCAGCAGTCGCCTAGTCACCTCCCCCTACGAGCAGTACTTC
CASSRLVTSPYEQYF
>TRBJ1-2|TRBV4-2|TRBD1|15|-
TGTGCCAGCAGCCAAGGCAGGGACAGGGGGCATGGCTACACCTTC
CASSQGRDRGHGYTF
>TRBJ2-3|TRBV20-1|-|16|few
TGCAGTGCTAGAGATACTATAGGGGGTGCAGGAGATACGCAGTATTTT
CSARDTIGGAGDTQYF
>TRBJ1-4|TRBV6-5|-|15|-
TGTGCCAGCAGTTTGGTGGCAGGGAGGAACGAAAAACTGTTTTTT
CASSLVAGRNEKLFF